This T cell receptor beta chain was captured by sequencing in a study of blood T cell repertoires in COVID-19. The V gene end was trimmed by 3 bases and the J gene end by 2 bases; junction bases not matched to a gene: 3. Looked up from germline, CDR1 is LNHNV and CDR2 is YYDKDF (reference sequence). The CDR3 totals 15 residues. Methods used by the authors: Amplification of reference gene primers provided the estimated nucleated cell counts. Some clones are missing from TCRdb's copy, which holds only in-frame ones; the method was immunoSEQ multiplex PCR. The DNA was the basis for D and trimming; V, J and clone size are from that table. The table records 150,000 to 200,000 clones, 90% of them present only once.

V usage is TRBV15 and J usage is TRBJ2-7, with 11 positions matching TRBD1. The clonotype originates from a man aged 50 or older with acute or convalescent COVID-19. The sample comprised peripheral blood. The CDR3 spells CATSRGQGVAYEQYF. The CDR3 DNA reads as TGTGCCACCAGCAGGGGACAGGGGGTCGCCTACGAGCAGTACTTC. The variable domain in full, with the rest retrieved from reference TRBV15 and TRBJ2-7, is DAMVIQNPRYQVTQFGKPVTLSCSQTLNHNVMYWYQQKSSQAPKLLFHYYDKDFNNEADTPDNFQSRRPNTSFCFLDIRSPGLGDTAMYLCATSRGQGVAYEQYFGPGTRLTVT.